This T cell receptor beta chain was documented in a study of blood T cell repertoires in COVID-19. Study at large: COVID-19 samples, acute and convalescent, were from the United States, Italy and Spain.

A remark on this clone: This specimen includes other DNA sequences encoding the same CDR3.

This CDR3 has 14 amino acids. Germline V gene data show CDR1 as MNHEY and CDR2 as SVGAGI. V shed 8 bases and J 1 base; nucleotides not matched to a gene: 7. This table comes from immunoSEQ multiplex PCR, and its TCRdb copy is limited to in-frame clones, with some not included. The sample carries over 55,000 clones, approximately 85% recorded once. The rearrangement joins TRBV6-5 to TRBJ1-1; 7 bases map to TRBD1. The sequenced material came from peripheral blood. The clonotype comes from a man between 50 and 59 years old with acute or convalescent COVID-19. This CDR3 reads CASSRTGENTEAFF. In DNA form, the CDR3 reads TGTGCCAGCTCTAGGACAGGAGAGAACACTGAAGCTTTCTTT.